The 13 T cell receptor beta chains given below trace back to one sample, sequenced in a study of Tregs in tolerant kidney transplant recipients. Clones were sequenced by immunoSEQ multiplex PCR, and TCRdb holds only the in-frame ones, with some missing. The sample consists of about 81,000 clones, roughly nine tenths of them appearing once. Mixed chimerism was transient after nonmyeloablative marrow transplants from related graft donors. The sequenced sample was CD4+ T cells from blood (PBMCs), obtained 24 months after the transplant. The receptor set was obtained from a human patient who received a combined kidney and bone marrow transplant. Certain T cells may be donor cells from the graft.

The CDR3 loop is CASSSRLALTDTQYF. For the CDR3, the DNA is TGTGCCAGCAGCAGCAGACTAGCGCTCACAGATACGCAGTATTTT. The gene calls are TRBV6-5 and TRBJ2-3; 8 bases fit TRBD2. V lost 6 bases to trimming and J lost 2 bases; unmatched junction nucleotides: 7. CDR3 length equals 15 residues. Per germline, CDR1 MNHEY and CDR2 SVGAGI.

Details on this clone: One end of the junction varies from germline; a read error may be responsible. This chain joins TRBV19 and TRBJ1-2, with 11 bases identical to TRBD1. The CDR3 spans 14 residues. Germline values: CDR1 LNHDA, CDR2 SQIVND (reference sequence). CDR3 nucleotide sequence: TGTGCCAGTAGTATCGGACAGGGGGCCTATGGCCACACCTTC. Residues: CASSIGQGAYGHTF.

The chain employs TRBV11-2 and TRBJ2-1; 13 nucleotides match TRBD2. CDR1 is SGHAT and CDR2 is FQNNGV in the germline V gene. V lost 5 bases and J lost 0; bases outside the gene matches: 4. The CDR3 has 17 residues. CDR3 sequence: CASSARLAGGSYNEQFF. CDR3 in DNA: TGTGCCAGCAGCGCCAGACTAGCGGGGGGCTCCTACAATGAGCAGTTCTTC.

The J gene is TRBJ2-7, the V gene TRBV30; D gene unclear. CDR3 length: 13 amino acids. Germline V gene lookup returns CDR1 GTSNPN and CDR2 SVGIG (reference sequence). The V end lost 5 bases, the J end lost 6 bases, and 17 bases lay between the germline ends. The CDR3 region is CAWDSAVWSEQYF. In DNA, the CDR3 is TGTGCCTGGGATTCTGCGGTTTGGTCCGAGCAGTACTTC.

The genes are TRBV7-9 and TRBJ2-3; D is unclear. Per germline, CDR1 SEHNR and CDR2 FQNEAQ (reference sequence). CDR3 length equals 15 residues. Trimming removed 7 bases from V and 0 bases from J, with 14 bases in between. The CDR3 region is CASKPYKPSTDTQYF. In DNA, the CDR3 is TGTGCCAGCAAGCCTTATAAACCGAGCACAGATACGCAGTATTTT.

V usage is TRBV27 and J usage is TRBJ2-4; 9 bases are a match to TRBD1. The CDR3 sequence is 18 residues long. J lost 0 bases, V lost 6 bases, and 12 bases had no gene match. Germline V gene lookup returns CDR1 MNHEY and CDR2 SMNVEV (reference sequence). CDR3 DNA: TGTGCCAGCAGACCGGGACAGGGTTCCTTTGTAGCCAAAAACATTCAGTACTTC. Residues: CASRPGQGSFVAKNIQYF.

The V call is TRBV7-2, the J call TRBJ1-1, with D perhaps TRBD1 (5 bases). The CDR3 extends over 15 amino acids. Germline-derived CDR1 and CDR2 are SGHTA and FQGNSA. The V gene lost 0 bases and the J gene lost 3 bases, with 11 bases spanning the gap. The CDR3 region has the DNA TGTGCCAGCAGCTTAGCGCAGGGTTGGGACACTGAAGCTTTCTTT. Translation gives CASSLAQGWDTEAFF.

The J gene is TRBJ2-1, the V gene TRBV4-3; TRBD2 matches 7 bases. This CDR3 comprises 15 residues. V lost 0 bases and J lost 4; bases outside the gene matches: 3. Germline CDR1 and CDR2: LGHNA and YSLEER. For the CDR3, the DNA is TGCGCCAGCAGCCAAGAAAGCGGGGTATACAATGAGCAGTTCTTC. It encodes CASSQESGVYNEQFF.

This chain uses TRBV7-6 with TRBJ2-2; D possibly corresponds to TRBD2 (6 bases). In germline, CDR1 is SGHVS, CDR2 FNYEAQ. The length of the CDR3 is 15 residues. The germline V and J ends were trimmed by 1 base and 7 bases, with 13 bases remaining between them. CDR3 DNA: TGTGCCAGCAGCTTAGGGGCGGGACGGATCGGGGAGCTGTTTTTT. Translation gives CASSLGAGRIGELFF.

The chain uses TRBV5-1 and TRBJ2-1; possible D gene TRBD1, 6 bases. Trimming took 3 bases from V and 7 from J, leaving 14 bases between them. The CDR3 has 14 residues. Germline values: CDR1 SGHRS, CDR2 YFSETQ. CDR3 loop: CASSSGTIPNEQFF. DNA of the CDR3: TGCGCCAGCAGCTCCGGGACAATCCCAAATGAGCAGTTCTTC.

This chain uses TRBV9 with TRBJ2-1; 9 positions match TRBD2. Germline V gives CDR1 SGDLS, CDR2 YYNGEE. The CDR3 extends over 15 amino acids. V was pared by 4 bases and J by 4 bases, with 6 bases of the junction left unmatched. DNA of the CDR3: TGTGCCAGCAGCTTTCTAGCGGGGACTTACAATGAGCAGTTCTTC. This gives the protein CASSFLAGTYNEQFF.

J is TRBJ2-3 and V is TRBV7-6; D perhaps matches TRBD2 (7 bases). V dropped 5 bases and J dropped 1 base, with 13 bases sitting between them. The CDR3 length is 15 residues. Germline assignment: CDR1 SGHVS and CDR2 FNYEAQ. The CDR3 nucleotides are TGTGCCAGCAGCCAGATGGGGGGGCGCACAGATACGCAGTATTTT. Translating it yields CASSQMGGRTDTQYF.

This sequence joins TRBV18 and TRBJ1-6; 9 positions agree with TRBD1. This CDR3 spans 14 amino acids. Trimming cost V 3 bases and J 9 bases; bases outside gene matches: 3. The germline V gene encodes CDR1 KGHSH and CDR2 LQKENI. CDR3 in DNA: TGTGCCAGCTCACCCCGACAGGGGGGTTCACCCCTCCACTTT. Residues: CASSPRQGGSPLHF.